This TCR beta chain was profiled in a study of T cells after posttransplantation cyclophosphamide. Some clones are missing from TCRdb's copy, which holds only in-frame ones; the method was immunoSEQ multiplex PCR. Among approximately 30,000 clones listed, around 90% were seen once. The CDR3 is made up of 14 amino acids. V lost 4 bases and J 4 bases, leaving 11 bases between the germline ends. CDR1 and CDR2 (germline): SGDLS, YYNGEE. This clonotype was sampled from a woman aged 40 to 50 with a blood cancer, CMV-positive, and with a related stem cell donor. Material: PBMCs. This rearrangement joins TRBV9 to TRBJ2-2, with D possibly TRBD1 on 5 matching bases. The CDR3 DNA reads TGTGCCAGCAGCTTTAGTAGGGGCACCGGGGAGCTGTTTTTT. Translated: CASSFSRGTGELFF.